Each of the 2 T cell receptor beta chains below was sequenced from the same sample in a study of cytomegalovirus exposure and HLA in healthy donors. Only in-frame clones appear in the TCRdb table, and some are missing; sequencing was by immunoSEQ multiplex PCR. The data show 100,000 to 150,000 clones, about 96% seen once. Material for sequencing was PBMCs. The origin of the receptors is a man aged 18 to 30 in good health and CMV-seronegative.

CDR3 sequence: CASSQDLGGQETQYF. As DNA, the CDR3 is TGCGCCAGCAGCCAAGACTTGGGGGGCCAAGAGACCCAGTACTTC. This sequence joins TRBV4-3 and TRBJ2-5; D perhaps matches TRBD2 (6 bases). The V gene's germline CDR1 is LGHNA and CDR2 YSLEER. There are 15 residues in the CDR3. The V end was cut by 0 bases, the J end by 1 base, with 9 bases between.

The CDR3 nucleotides read TGTGCCAGCATTCAACAGGGGCCTAACTATGGCTACACCTTC. Protein sequence: CASIQQGPNYGYTF. V gene TRBV28 combines with J gene TRBJ1-2; 7 bases map to TRBD1. Germline V gives CDR1 MDHEN, CDR2 SYDVKM. The J segment lost 0 bases and the V segment lost 7 bases, leaving 5 bases of the junction unmatched. The CDR3 sequence is 14 residues long.